Given below is one T cell receptor (beta chain) in context. The V end lost 7 bases, the J end lost 0 bases, and 8 bases lay between the germline ends. The germline gives CDR1 ENHRY, CDR2 SYGVKD. CDR3 length: 13 amino acids. Healthy Russian Caucasian donors spanned ages about 6 to 90 years. This entry comes from a study of blood T cells in healthy people across ages. Primed by a sample-barcoded 5' primer and a J-beta primer mix, a second PCR proceeded for roughly 6 to 12 cycles. Each cDNA molecule, via a template-switch adaptor with 12 random nucleotides, was tagged. TCRdb recomputed calls from the 5' RACE reads with MiXCR, one row per CDR3 protein. The repertoire holds 790,000 or so distinct CDR3 sequences, with roughly 56% as singletons.

The specimen sequenced was blood. V gene TRBV10-3 combines with J gene TRBJ2-3; possibly TRBD1 or TRBD2 for D (5 bases each). This clonotype was obtained from a man aged 35 to 55 in good health. CDR3 region: CAITGDSTDTQYF. The CDR3 coding sequence is TGTGCCATCACCGGGGACAGCACAGATACGCAGTATTTT.